In its sample, the clone carrying this T cell receptor (beta chain) was seen once. What it binds is unknown. This sample was taken from a study of T cell responses to AZD1222 COVID-19 vaccine. Notes on the study in general: Donors were chiefly white British, with a greater number of females, and clonal diversity was perhaps underestimated. Spike-specific TCR breadth and depth went up after people got two AZD1222 doses.

Assay: immunoSEQ multiplex PCR; the TCRdb copy retains only in-frame clones and omits some. The profile shows approximately 85,000 clones, approximately 87% of them singletons. The length of the CDR3 is 16 residues. The germline V and J ends were trimmed by 0 bases and 1 base, with 13 bases remaining between them. Germline V CDR1 and CDR2: LGHDT, YNNKEL (reference sequence). Sequencing was performed on peripheral blood, taken on day 0 of AZD1222 vaccination. V usage is TRBV3-1 (or the pseudogene TRBV3-2) and J usage is TRBJ2-7; possible D gene TRBD2, 6 bases. The clonotype originates from an adult in good health. This CDR3 is CASSQDLAGRSYEQYF. CDR3 bases: TGTGCCAGCAGCCAAGATTTGGCGGGACGGTCCTACGAGCAGTACTTC.